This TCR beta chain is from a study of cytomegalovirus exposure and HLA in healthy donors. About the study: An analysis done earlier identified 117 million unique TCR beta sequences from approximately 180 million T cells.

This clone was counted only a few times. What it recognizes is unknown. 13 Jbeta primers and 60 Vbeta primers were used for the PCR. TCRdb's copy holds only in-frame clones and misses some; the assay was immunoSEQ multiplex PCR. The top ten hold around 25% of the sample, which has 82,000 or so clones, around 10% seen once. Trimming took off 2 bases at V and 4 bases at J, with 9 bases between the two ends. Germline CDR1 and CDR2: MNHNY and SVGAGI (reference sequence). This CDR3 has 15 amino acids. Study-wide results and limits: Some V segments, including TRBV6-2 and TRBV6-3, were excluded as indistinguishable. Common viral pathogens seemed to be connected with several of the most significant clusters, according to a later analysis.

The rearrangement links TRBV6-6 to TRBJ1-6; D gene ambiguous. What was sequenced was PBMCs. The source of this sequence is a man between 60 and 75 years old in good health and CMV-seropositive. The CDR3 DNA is TGTGCCAGCAGTTACGAGGGCGGTTATAATTCACCCCTCCACTTT. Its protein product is CASSYEGGYNSPLHF.